The 6 T cell receptor beta chains below all came from one sample that was sequenced in a study of cytomegalovirus exposure and HLA in healthy donors. The PCR contained 60 Vbeta and 13 Jbeta primers. Repertoires were generated with immunoSEQ multiplex PCR, while TCRdb's copy carries only in-frame clones and drops some. This table has more than 110,000 clones, about 71% appearing once. The sample comprised PBMCs. Source of these receptors: an older woman in good health and CMV-seropositive.

V usage is TRBV27 and J usage is TRBJ2-5, with TRBD1 as a possible D gene (7 bases). Trimming removed 2 bases at V and 3 bases at J, with 16 bases between. This CDR3 comprises 16 residues. Germline V CDR1 and CDR2: MNHEY, SMNVEV (reference sequence). The CDR3, as DNA: TGTGCCAGCAGTTTAGAGGGGGCGGGAAGGGAAGAGACCCAGTACTTC. Amino acids: CASSLEGAGREETQYF.

This clone was recorded only once. The chain carries TRBV28 and TRBJ1-2; no clear D. Deletions cut 5 bases from V and 5 bases from J, with 6 bases between. Germline CDR1 and CDR2: MDHEN and SYDVKM. The CDR3 sequence is 11 residues long. CDR3 in DNA: TGTGCCAGCAGTGACACTTATGGCTACACCTTC. Translated, it gives CASSDTYGYTF.

The chain couples TRBV15 to TRBJ2-1; D unresolved. The CDR3 runs 15 residues. CDR1 and CDR2 from the germline V gene are LNHNV and YYDKDF (reference sequence). V shed 2 bases and J shed 1 base, with 9 bases lying between them. The CDR3 sequence is CATSRRRNSYNEQFF. The CDR3 DNA reads TGTGCCACCAGCAGACGGCGGAATTCCTACAATGAGCAGTTCTTC. The full variable domain, its missing parts supplied by reference TRBV15 and TRBJ2-1, is DAMVIQNPRYQVTQFGKPVTLSCSQTLNHNVMYWYQQKSSQAPKLLFHYYDKDFNNEADTPDNFQSRRPNTSFCFLDIRSPGLGDTAMYLCATSRRRNSYNEQFFGPGTRLTVL.

The V call is TRBV29-1, the J call TRBJ1-3, with D unclear. CDR3 length equals 16 residues. Germline V lookup: CDR1 SQVTM, CDR2 ANQGSEA. V lost 4 bases to trimming and J lost 2 bases, with 18 bases between them. The CDR3 bases are TGCAGCGTTGCTCCTTCGGGAGGGCTTACTGGAAACACCATATATTTT. Residues: CSVAPSGGLTGNTIYF.

The genes are TRBV11-2 and TRBJ2-5, with TRBD1 identical over 8 bases. V was pared by 5 bases and J by 5 bases, with 7 bases of the junction left unmatched. CDR1 is SGHAT, CDR2 FQNNGV, per germline. There are 14 residues in the CDR3. The CDR3 reads CASSVRTGSETQYF. The CDR3 bases are TGTGCCAGCAGCGTCAGGACAGGGAGCGAGACCCAGTACTTC. Based on the CDR3 plus reference TRBV11-2 and TRBJ2-5, the full variable domain is EAGVAQSPRYKIIEKRQSVAFWCNPISGHATLYWYQQILGQGPKLLIQFQNNGVVDDSQLPKDRFSAERLKGVDSTLKIQPAKLEDSAVYLCASSVRTGSETQYFGPGTRLLVL.

CDR3 in DNA: TGTGCCAGCAGTGATTCCGGGACTAGCGGACTCTCGGAGACCCAGTACTTC. Residues: CASSDSGTSGLSETQYF. The V and J genes are TRBV25-1 and TRBJ2-5; 11 nucleotides match TRBD2. The CDR3 spans 17 residues. The J segment lost 5 bases and the V segment lost 3 bases, leaving 11 bases of the junction unmatched. Germline CDR1 and CDR2: MGHDK and SYGVNS.